These T cell receptor beta chains were read from a single sample in a study of tumor-infiltrating lymphocytes in oesophageal squamous cell carcinoma. MiXCR, applied by TCRdb to the PCR reads, yields one record per CDR3 protein. The sample yields some 18,000 distinct CDR3 sequences, approximately 39% seen once. The sequenced material came from normal esophageal tissue next to the tumor. Source of these receptors: a female donor with esophageal squamous cell carcinoma. Each CDR3 is given with its conserved first and last residue. The order of the fields is D gene, J gene, clone size, V gene, CDR3 DNA, CDR3 protein. A D gene is named only where the DNA matches it firmly. Where a row states a size, it is once, few, many or the class of an expanded clone; other rows omit it.

>.|TRBJ1-5|many|TRBV12-3/TRBV12-4
TGTGCCAGCCAGAAGAATAGCAATCAGCCCCAGCATTTT
CASQKNSNQPQHF
>TRBD1|TRBJ2-4|.|TRBV11-3
TGTGCCAGCAGCCCGCGACAGGGACAGGGATACAATGAGCAGTACTTC
CASSPRQGQGYNEQYF
>TRBD1|TRBJ2-3|.|TRBV28
TGTGCCAGCAGGGCAGGGGGCCCAGATACGCAGTATTTT
CASRAGGPDTQYF
>TRBD2|TRBJ2-7|few|TRBV20-1
TGCAGTGCTACTAGCGGGGGGACGAGCTCCTACGAGCAGTACTTC
CSATSGGTSSYEQYF
>.|TRBJ2-7|few|TRBV7-2
TGTGCCAGCAGCTTAGGACCTTGGGGACTTGAGGCGCGGCAGTACTTC
CASSLGPWGLEARQYF
>TRBD1|TRBJ2-5|medium-sized|TRBV7-6
TGTGCCAGCAGCCCGCGAGGTGACAGGGTTCGCGGGGAGACCCAGTACTTC
CASSPRGDRVRGETQYF
>TRBD2|TRBJ2-5|few|TRBV7-3
TGTGCCAGCAGCCGCGAGGGGCGGGAGGTGGAGACCCAGTACTTC
CASSREGREVETQYF
>.|TRBJ2-2|few|TRBV7-2
TGTGCCAGCAGCTTGTATGAGAACACCGGGGAGCTGTTTTTT
CASSLYENTGELFF
>.|TRBJ2-3|.|TRBV7-8
TGTGCCAGCAGCTTAGACAGGGGAGGAGATACGCAGTATTTT
CASSLDRGGDTQYF
>.|TRBJ2-2|medium-sized|TRBV7-9
TGTGCCAGCAGCTTAGGGTCGTCGAGCACCGGGGAGCTGTTTTTT
CASSLGSSSTGELFF
>TRBD2|TRBJ2-1|many|TRBV5-1
TGCGCCAGCAGCTTAGCGGGGGAATCCTACAATGAGCAGTTCTTC
CASSLAGESYNEQFF
>.|TRBJ2-4|.|TRBV3-1
TGTGCCAGCAGCCGGACGGAGGTTGGGAGTCAGTACTTC
CASSRTEVGSQYF
>TRBD2|TRBJ2-5|once|TRBV12-3/TRBV12-4
TGTGCCAGCAGCCATAGGACTAGCGGGACCCAGTACTTC
CASSHRTSGTQYF
>TRBD2|TRBJ2-7|many|TRBV11-2
TGTGCCAGCAGCAAAAGGGTAGCGGGGGGAAGTGAGCAGTACTTC
CASSKRVAGGSEQYF
>.|TRBJ1-6|.|TRBV6-1
TGTGCCAGCAGTGAAGCAGCGCCGGGGGACTCCTATAATTCACCCCTCCACTTT
CASSEAAPGDSYNSPLHF
>TRBD2|TRBJ2-5|.|TRBV7-2
TGTGCCAGCAGCCTCGGACTAGCGGGACTAGAACAGACCCAGTACTTC
CASSLGLAGLEQTQYF
>.|TRBJ2-1|few|TRBV5-1
TGCGCCAGCAGCTTGGCCGGCAATGAGCAGTTCTTC
CASSLAGNEQFF
>TRBD1|TRBJ2-5|.|TRBV5-5
TGTGCCAGCAGCGCCACGACAGGGGGTGAGGAGACCCAGTACTTC
CASSATTGGEETQYF
>TRBD2|TRBJ2-7|few|TRBV7-2
TGTGCCAGCAGCTTATCACTAGCGGGAGGTGAGCAGTACTTC
CASSLSLAGGEQYF
>TRBD2|TRBJ2-6|.|TRBV5-5
TGTGCCAGCAGTCTCGGGGGGTCTGGGGCCAACGTCCTGACTTTC
CASSLGGSGANVLTF
>TRBD1|TRBJ2-1|many|TRBV11-3
TGTGCCAGCAGCCTAGGGACAGTGGATGAGCAGTTCTTC
CASSLGTVDEQFF
>TRBD2|TRBJ2-3|.|TRBV18
TGTGCCAGCTCTCCCCGGCGGAGCGGGGGGGCAAACGCAGATACGCAGTATTTT
CASSPRRSGGANADTQYF
>TRBD2|TRBJ2-3|medium-sized|TRBV7-6
TGTGCCAGCAGCCCCAGACTAGCGGTGCCAGATACGCAGTATTTT
CASSPRLAVPDTQYF
>TRBD2|TRBJ2-7|medium-sized|TRBV7-3
TGTGCCAGCAGCTTAACCAGCGGGAGTCATCACGAGCAGTACTTC
CASSLTSGSHHEQYF
>.|TRBJ2-1|many|TRBV24-1
TGTGCCACCAGTGACCAGACGGGCTACGCCAATGAGCAGTTCTTC
CATSDQTGYANEQFF
>.|TRBJ2-1|many|TRBV10-3
TGTGCCATCAGGGTCGGACAGCGAAACAATGAGCAGTTCTTC
CAIRVGQRNNEQFF
>TRBD2|TRBJ2-1|.|TRBV7-2
TGTGCCAGCAGCGAAAGGGGACTAGTCAGCTTCAATGAGCAGTTCTTC
CASSERGLVSFNEQFF
>TRBD2|TRBJ2-7|.|TRBV10-1
TGCGCCAGCAGTGAGACTAGCGGGGGAATTTACGAGCAGTACTTC
CASSETSGGIYEQYF
>.|TRBJ1-3|.|TRBV30
TGTGCCTGGAGTTCTTGGGAGCCCGGGAACACCATATATTTT
CAWSSWEPGNTIYF
>.|TRBJ1-4|.|TRBV19
TGTGCCAGTAGTGCGACAACTTTAGGCGCTAATGAAAAACTGTTTTTT
CASSATTLGANEKLFF
>.|TRBJ1-4|once|TRBV7-2
TGTGCCAGCAGCTCGGACAGCGCAACTAATGAAAAACTGTTTTTT
CASSSDSATNEKLFF
>.|TRBJ1-2|.|TRBV28
TGTGCCAGCAGTTCCGTCCTATTAGGGTATGGGTATGGCTACACCTTC
CASSSVLLGYGYGYTF
>.|TRBJ1-1|many|TRBV11-2
TGTGCCAGCAGCTTCGACCCCGGGGCGGGGAACACTGAAGCTTTCTTT
CASSFDPGAGNTEAFF
>.|TRBJ2-7|once|TRBV7-2
TGTGCCAGCACTCCCAAGGGTGGAGGGAATGAGCAGTACTTC
CASTPKGGGNEQYF
>TRBD1|TRBJ2-3|many|TRBV2
TGTGCCAGCAGGGATCCCGGGACAGGTGGAGATACGCAGTATTTT
CASRDPGTGGDTQYF
>TRBD1|TRBJ1-3|.|TRBV19
TGTGCCAGTAGTGGGCCGGACAGGAGATTATCTACGGACACCATATATTTT
CASSGPDRRLSTDTIYF